This T cell receptor beta chain is drawn from a study of blood T cells in healthy people across ages. Whole-study results and caveats: One million T cells yielded diversity estimates that were considered underestimates. In the absence of known donor CMV status, changes in expanded clonotypes were possibly confounded.

A J-beta primer mix and a sample-barcoded 5' primer were used in a second PCR of roughly 7 to 12 cycles. One entry per CDR3 protein, called by TCRdb with MiXCR from the 5' RACE reads. The table lists 1.5 million to 2 million distinct CDR3 sequences, about 39% of them singletons, with roughly 23% in the top ten. About this clonotype: Its target is unknown.

Trimming stripped 0 bases from V and 3 bases from J, with 9 bases between. The germline gives CDR1 MNHEY, CDR2 SVGEGT. This CDR3 has 14 residues. The rearrangement links TRBV6-2 or TRBV6-3 to TRBJ2-7, with D possibly matching TRBD1 (5 bases). The material sequenced was blood. This TCR came from a human donor in good health. For the CDR3, the DNA is TGTGCCAGCAGTTACTCTACAGGAGACTACGAGCAGTACTTC. It encodes CASSYSTGDYEQYF.